Below are 32 T cell receptor beta chains sequenced from a single sample in a study of blood T cell repertoires in COVID-19. TCRdb keeps only in-frame clones here, not all; method: immunoSEQ multiplex PCR. The sample comprises over 300,000 clones, around 90% of which are singletons, and 6.5% to 7% rests with the top ten. The specimen sequenced was peripheral blood. These receptors originate from a man aged 18 to 30 with active or convalescent COVID-19.

The chain joins TRBV7-2 to TRBJ2-5; weak D call: TRBD1 (7 bases). Germline V gene data show CDR1 as SGHTA and CDR2 as FQGNSA. CDR3 size: 16 residues. V gave up 0 bases and J gave up 4 bases, with 15 bases separating them. CDR3 nucleotides: TGTGCCAGCAGCTTAGCGTCAGCAGGGGGGAGAGAGACCCAGTACTTC. It codes for CASSLASAGGRETQYF. The full variable domain, rest sourced from reference TRBV7-2 and TRBJ2-5, is GAGVSQSPSNKVTEKGKDVELRCDPISGHTALYWYRQSLGQGLEFLIYFQGNSAPDKSGLPSDRFSAERTGGSVSTLTIQRTQQEDSAVYLCASSLASAGGRETQYFGPGTRLLVL.

The chain employs TRBV11-2 and TRBJ1-2, with 7 nucleotides matching TRBD1. V trimming: 4 bases; J trimming: 4 bases; junction bases outside the gene matches: 12. This CDR3 has 16 amino acids. The V gene's germline CDR1 is SGHAT and CDR2 FQNNGV. The CDR3 DNA sequence: TGTGCCAGCAGCTACACAACAGGGGCCCACGGCTATGGCTACACCTTC. Amino acid sequence: CASSYTTGAHGYGYTF.

The gene calls are TRBV6-5 and TRBJ1-1, with 8 bases matching TRBD1. CDR3 length: 15 residues. Germline V gives CDR1 MNHEY, CDR2 SVGAGI. J gave up 1 base and V 2 bases, and 3 bases lay outside the gene matches. In DNA form, the CDR3 reads TGTGCCAGCAGTTACAACGGACAGGGGAACACTGAAGCTTTCTTT. Protein product: CASSYNGQGNTEAFF.

The chain couples TRBV3-1 (or the pseudogene TRBV3-2) to TRBJ1-2, with TRBD1 matching over 7 bases. Trimming at V came to 5 bases and at J to 0 bases, leaving 3 bases not matched to a gene. The germline CDR1 and CDR2 sequences are LGHDT and YNNKEL (reference sequence). This CDR3 has 14 amino acids. The CDR3 is CASSRGQANYGYTF. The CDR3 DNA reads TGTGCCAGCAGCAGAGGACAGGCTAACTATGGCTACACCTTC.

This clone was seen just once. The rearrangement uses TRBV2 and TRBJ1-2, with a possible D match to TRBD1 (6 bases). This CDR3 has 13 residues. Per germline, CDR1 SNHLY and CDR2 FYNNEI. V dropped 5 bases and J dropped 4 bases, with 11 bases sitting between them. The CDR3 region has the DNA TGTGCCAGCAGTTTTACAGGGAGCTATGGCTACACCTTC. Amino acids: CASSFTGSYGYTF.

The chain has TRBV12-3 or TRBV12-4 and TRBJ2-7; D gene unclear. This CDR3 is built from 13 residues. Here the CDR3 DNA reads TGTGCTTCAGACACCAAATTCTCCTACGAGCAGTACTTC. Translated: CASDTKFSYEQYF.

Worth noting for this clone: One end of the junction varies from germline; a read error may be responsible. The genes are TRBV5-4 and TRBJ2-7, with a tentative D call TRBD2 (6 bases). Germline values: CDR1 SGHNT, CDR2 YYREEE (reference sequence). CDR3 size: 13 residues. Written as DNA, the CDR3 is TGTGCCAACAGCCTGCGGGAAGCCTACGAGCAGTACTTC. Protein product: CANSLREAYEQYF.

This chain uses TRBV7-3 with TRBJ1-1; 10 nucleotides agree with TRBD1. Losses at the gene ends were 4 bases for V and 1 base for J; bases not matched to a gene: 3. The CDR3 has 15 amino acids. Germline loops: CDR1 SGHTA, CDR2 FQGTGA. As DNA, the CDR3 is TGTGCCAGCAGCTGGACAGGGGGGGCGAACACTGAAGCTTTCTTT. Amino acid sequence: CASSWTGGANTEAFF. Drawing the rest from reference TRBV7-3 and TRBJ1-1, the complete variable domain is GAGVSQTPSNKVTEKGKYVELRCDPISGHTALYWYRQSLGQGPEFLIYFQGTGAADDSGLPNDRFFAVRPEGSVSTLKIQRTERGDSAVYLCASSWTGGANTEAFFGQGTRLTVV.

The chain employs TRBV5-8 and TRBJ2-7; D is unresolved. V gave up 1 base and J gave up 3 bases, with 5 bases separating them. From germline, CDR1 is SGHTS and CDR2 YDEGEE. The CDR3 contains 12 residues. The CDR3 region has the DNA TGTGCCAGCAGCTTGTGGAGCTACGAGCAGTACTTC. Protein sequence: CASSLWSYEQYF.

This clone has just one count. V gene TRBV19 combines with J gene TRBJ1-1; 9 bases are a match to TRBD1. Germline CDR1 LNHDA, CDR2 SQIVND (reference sequence). V shed 3 bases and J 2 bases; nucleotides not matched to a gene: 13. The CDR3 extends over 18 amino acids. The CDR3 sequence is CASSIRIQTGGSNTEAFF. The CDR3, as DNA: TGTGCCAGTAGTATTAGGATTCAGACAGGGGGGAGTAACACTGAAGCTTTCTTT. The full variable domain, rest sourced from reference TRBV19 and TRBJ1-1, is DGGITQSPKYLFRKEGQNVTLSCEQNLNHDAMYWYRQDPGQGLRLIYYSQIVNDFQKGDIAEGYSVSREKKESFPLTVTSAQKNPTAFYLCASSIRIQTGGSNTEAFFGQGTRLTVV.

The chain couples TRBV6-2 or TRBV6-3 to TRBJ2-7; 10 nucleotides match TRBD2. The CDR3 runs to 17 residues. Germline values: CDR1 MNHEY, CDR2 SVGEGT. Trimming at V came to 0 bases and at J to 3 bases, leaving 8 bases not matched to a gene. CDR3 nucleotides: TGTGCCAGCAGTTACTCCCTAGCGGGAGTTATGGACTACGAGCAGTACTTC. Translating it yields CASSYSLAGVMDYEQYF.

This clone was seen just once. The V gene is TRBV7-9, the J gene TRBJ2-3; 9 bases map to TRBD2. Germline values: CDR1 SEHNR, CDR2 FQNEAQ (reference sequence). The CDR3 extends over 17 amino acids. V dropped 1 base and J dropped 4; count of bases not matched to a gene: 9. Here the CDR3 reads CASSLDGGGAYADTQYF. CDR3 nucleotides: TGTGCCAGCAGCTTAGATGGCGGGGGGGCGTATGCAGATACGCAGTATTTT. The full variable domain, completed using reference TRBV7-9 and TRBJ2-3, is DTGVSQNPRHKITKRGQNVTFRCDPISEHNRLYWYRQTLGQGPEFLTYFQNEAQLEKSRLLSDRFSAERPKGSFSTLEIQRTEQGDSAMYLCASSLDGGGAYADTQYFGPGTRLTVL.

The chain has TRBV7-6 and TRBJ2-7; 8 positions agree with TRBD2. J was trimmed by 0 bases and V by 2 bases; bases with no gene match: 6. This CDR3 spans 16 amino acids. Germline CDR1 reads SGHVS; CDR2 reads FNYEAQ. CDR3 in amino acids: CASSLLSGTSSYEQYF. As DNA, the CDR3 is TGTGCCAGCAGCTTACTTAGCGGGACAAGCTCCTACGAGCAGTACTTC.

The chain employs TRBV28 and TRBJ1-2, with D possibly being TRBD1 (6 bases). The V and J ends lost 4 bases and 3 bases respectively, with 12 bases between them. Germline loops: CDR1 MDHEN, CDR2 SYDVKM. The CDR3 has 14 residues. The CDR3 nucleotides read TGTGCCAGCAGTTCCGGGACACAAGACTATGGCTACACCTTC. Protein product: CASSSGTQDYGYTF.

This chain uses TRBV24-1 with TRBJ2-7; tentative D call: TRBD1 (6 bases). Trimming cost V 2 bases and J 7 bases, with 17 bases left between them. Germline CDR1 KGHDR, CDR2 SFDVKD. The CDR3 contains 15 residues. CDR3 sequence reads: CATSDSRDTLGEQYF. The CDR3 DNA follows: TGTGCCACCAGTGATTCCCGGGACACTCTGGGGGAGCAGTACTTC.

The rearrangement uses TRBV7-9 and TRBJ2-7, with 8 bases that match TRBD1. This CDR3 is 13 amino acids long. The junction had 7 bases not matched to a gene; V was cut back by 5 bases and J by 7 bases. Germline-derived CDR1 and CDR2 are SEHNR and FQNEAQ (reference sequence). The CDR3 sequence: CASSPKDRDEQYF. The CDR3 DNA sequence: TGTGCCAGCAGCCCGAAGGACAGGGATGAGCAGTACTTC.

The rearrangement joins TRBV6-4 to TRBJ1-1; 8 positions agree with TRBD1. With V trimmed by 7 bases and J by 8 bases, 6 bases remained unmatched. CDR3 length equals 12 residues. Germline lookup yields CDR1 MRHNA and CDR2 SNTAGT. CDR3 nucleotides: TGTGCCAGCAATGGAACAGGGGGAGAAGCTTTCTTT. Amino acids: CASNGTGGEAFF.

The V gene is TRBV7-9, the J gene TRBJ1-4; a possible D gene is TRBD1 (6 bases). This CDR3 has 14 residues. V gave up 2 bases and J gave up 8 bases, with 12 bases separating them. In germline, CDR1 is SEHNR, CDR2 FQNEAQ (reference sequence). This CDR3 reads CASSLSQGYEKLFF. The CDR3 DNA reads TGTGCCAGCAGCTTAAGTCAGGGGTACGAAAAACTGTTTTTT.

With respect to this clone: The identical CDR3 is also encoded by other nucleotide sequences in the sample. V gene TRBV7-2 combines with J gene TRBJ2-7, with TRBD1 identical over 7 bases. Germline V lookup: CDR1 SGHTA, CDR2 FQGNSA. The CDR3 covers 14 residues. With 5 bases clipped from V and 1 base from J, the junction kept 5 bases outside the gene matches. The CDR3 reads CASSPRQGSYEQYF. DNA of the CDR3: TGTGCCAGCAGCCCACGACAGGGTTCCTACGAGCAGTACTTC.

The chain has TRBV4-1 and TRBJ1-2; 9 bases are a match to TRBD1. V shed 5 bases, J shed 8 bases, and the junction held 12 bases outside the gene matches. Germline CDR1 is MGHRA and CDR2 is YSYEKL. The CDR3 runs 15 residues. Written as DNA, the CDR3 is TGCGCCAGCAGCAAACCGGGACAGGGTGCCGGGGGCTACACCTTC. It is translated as CASSKPGQGAGGYTF.

For this clone: The sample carries other DNA sequences with the same CDR3. The J gene is TRBJ2-2, the V gene TRBV6-5; D unresolved. The length of the CDR3 is 12 residues. Per germline, CDR1 MNHEY and CDR2 SVGAGI. Trimming took 1 base from V and 8 from J, leaving 5 bases between them. The CDR3 DNA sequence: TGTGCCAGCAGTTACTTTTCTGGGGAGCTGTTTTTT. This gives the protein CASSYFSGELFF.

This chain joins TRBV2 and TRBJ2-7; TRBD1 matches at 7 bases. From germline, CDR1 is SNHLY and CDR2 FYNNEI. After removal of 7 bases from V and 5 bases from J, the junction contained 14 bases not matched to a gene. This CDR3 region has 15 residues. The CDR3 DNA reads as TGTGCCAGCACCTTAGAAGGACAGGTCGTGGACGAGCAGTACTTC. Its protein product is CASTLEGQVVDEQYF.

CDR3 sequence reads: CASSLDRVSYNSPLHF. CDR3 sequence (DNA): TGTGCCAGCAGCTTGGACAGGGTGTCCTATAATTCACCCCTCCACTTT. V and J are TRBV11-2 and TRBJ1-6, with 8 bases aligning to TRBD1. Trimming cost V 3 bases and J 1 base; bases outside gene matches: 2. The CDR3 loop spans 16 amino acids. Germline CDR1 and CDR2: SGHAT and FQNNGV.

This clone was seen once. The rearrangement links TRBV3-1 (or the pseudogene TRBV3-2) to TRBJ2-3, with 9 bases that match TRBD2. CDR3 length equals 18 residues. Trimming cost V 4 bases and J 2 bases; bases outside gene matches: 13. Germline V CDR1 and CDR2: LGHDT, YNNKEL (reference sequence). Here the CDR3 DNA reads TGTGCCAGCAGCCCAAGCGTGATGGCTAGCGGGGACACAGATACGCAGTATTTT. The encoded protein is CASSPSVMASGDTDTQYF.

This clone has a single count. V and J are TRBV3-1 (or the pseudogene TRBV3-2) and TRBJ1-4, with D unclear. V lost 4 bases, J lost 0 bases, and 3 bases lay in between. This CDR3 is 13 amino acids long. Germline lookup yields CDR1 LGHDT and CDR2 YNNKEL (reference sequence). The chain's CDR3 is CASSPSTNEKLFF. In DNA, the CDR3 is TGTGCCAGCAGCCCTTCAACTAATGAAAAACTGTTTTTT.

There are many counts of this clone. The chain uses TRBV6-2 or TRBV6-3 and TRBJ2-7; D is ambiguous. Germline V lookup: CDR1 MNHEY, CDR2 SVGEGT. The CDR3 length is 13 residues. V was clipped by 6 bases and J by 7 bases, with 16 bases between them. The CDR3 DNA reads TGTGCCAGCAGCAAGACTTCCACGAGGGAGCAGTACTTC. Translated: CASSKTSTREQYF.

This rearrangement joins TRBV11-3 to TRBJ2-4; D might be TRBD1 (5 bases). The CDR3 is 16 amino acids. V gave up 5 bases and J gave up 0 bases, with 14 bases separating them. The germline CDR1 and CDR2 sequences are SGHNT and YENEEA. The CDR3 DNA sequence: TGTGCCAGCAGCGATCGATGGGGCGAAGCCAAAAACATTCAGTACTTC. The encoded protein is CASSDRWGEAKNIQYF.

The rearrangement links TRBV27 to TRBJ1-2, with TRBD1 matching over 9 bases. This CDR3 comprises 15 residues. Unmatched junction bases numbered 6, after V lost 0 bases and J lost 7 bases. CDR1 is MNHEY and CDR2 is SMNVEV in the germline V gene (reference sequence). DNA for the CDR3: TGTGCCAGCAGTTTATCCGGGACAGGGAGGGCTGGCTACACCTTC. This sequence encodes CASSLSGTGRAGYTF.

The chain employs TRBV7-9 and TRBJ2-7, with a possible D match to TRBD2 (5 bases). The germline CDR1 and CDR2 sequences are SEHNR and FQNEAQ (reference sequence). V dropped 4 bases and J dropped 0 bases, with 13 bases sitting between them. The CDR3 consists of 15 residues. The CDR3 is CASSSDWTSSYEQYF. The CDR3 bases are TGTGCCAGCAGCTCGGACTGGACGAGCTCCTACGAGCAGTACTTC.

This chain uses TRBV7-9 with TRBJ2-2; TRBD1 matches at 10 bases. CDR1 is SEHNR, CDR2 FQNEAQ, per germline (reference sequence). The J segment lost 1 base and the V segment lost 5 bases, leaving 4 bases of the junction unmatched. This CDR3 has 16 residues. The CDR3 nucleotides read TGTGCCAGCAGCGAGACAGGGGGCGGGAACACCGGGGAGCTGTTTTTT. Amino acid sequence: CASSETGGGNTGELFF.

The chain couples TRBV27 to TRBJ1-6; D is perhaps TRBD1 (6 bases). The length of the CDR3 is 15 residues. Germline values: CDR1 MNHEY, CDR2 SMNVEV (reference sequence). V was shortened by 1 base and J by 11 bases, with 15 bases between the two germline ends. The chain's CDR3 is CASSLWTARGAPLHF. The CDR3, as DNA: TGTGCCAGCAGTTTATGGACAGCCAGAGGGGCACCCCTCCACTTT.

The chain employs TRBV6-2 or TRBV6-3 and TRBJ1-2; D is unclear. CDR1 is MNHEY and CDR2 is SVGEGT in the germline V gene. Trimming removed 2 bases at V and 0 bases at J, with 4 bases between. This CDR3 spans 13 amino acids. The CDR3 sequence: CASSYSANYGYTF. The CDR3 DNA follows: TGTGCCAGCAGTTACAGCGCTAACTATGGCTACACCTTC.